This TCR beta chain was sequenced during a study of T-cell memory formation after mild COVID-19. MiXCR, applied by TCRdb to the 5' RACE reads, yields one record per CDR3 protein. The sample records under 650,000 distinct CDR3 sequences, approximately 18% being singletons. The germline gives CDR1 DFQATT, CDR2 SNEGSKA (reference sequence). V gave up 1 base and J gave up 2 bases, with 5 bases separating them. The CDR3 totals 12 residues. This clonotype was obtained from an adult woman who had mild COVID-19 (a few samples of this study predate the infection). Cell type and time point are not known. Material for sequencing was PBMCs or a T cell subset sorted from them (not recorded which). The chain couples TRBV20-1 to TRBJ2-5, with D perhaps TRBD2 (5 bases). The CDR3 is CSARGGQETQYF. CDR3 sequence (DNA): TGCAGTGCTAGAGGCGGGCAAGAGACCCAGTACTTC.